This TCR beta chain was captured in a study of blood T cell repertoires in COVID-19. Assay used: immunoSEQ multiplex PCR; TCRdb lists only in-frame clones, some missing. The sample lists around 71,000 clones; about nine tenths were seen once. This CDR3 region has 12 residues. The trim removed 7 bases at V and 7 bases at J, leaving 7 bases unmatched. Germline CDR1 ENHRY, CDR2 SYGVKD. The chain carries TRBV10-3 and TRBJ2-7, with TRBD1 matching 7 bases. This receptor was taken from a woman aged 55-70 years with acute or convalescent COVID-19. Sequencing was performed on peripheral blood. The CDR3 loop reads CAITDRVDEQYF. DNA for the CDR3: TGTGCCATCACCGACAGGGTGGATGAGCAGTACTTC.